Given below is one T cell receptor beta chain in context. Its target is not known. This sample stems from a study of cytomegalovirus exposure and HLA in healthy donors. The approximately 120-subject validation cohort, separate from the approximately 660-subject first cohort, included the donors. The CDR3 totals 14 residues. Germline V gene sequence: CDR1 MNHNS, CDR2 SASEGT. The V end lost 2 bases, the J end lost 4 bases, and 11 bases lay between the germline ends. Study conclusions and caveats: It was reportedly the case that the classifier diagnosed cytomegalovirus status with high specificity and sensitivity. According to a subsequent analysis, TCR clusters identified in the first cohort showed a tendency to co-occur across the roughly 110 validation repertoires.

Profiled with immunoSEQ multiplex PCR; TCRdb holds only in-frame clones, not every one. The sample includes about 75,000 clones, 85% of them seen just once. Sequencing input: PBMCs. This chain links TRBV6-1 with TRBJ1-2; D gene uncertain. This receptor was identified in a young man in good health and CMV-seronegative. In DNA, the CDR3 is TGTGCCAGCAGTGAAACGGTTACCTCCTATGGCTACACCTTC. Its protein is CASSETVTSYGYTF.